This T cell receptor (beta chain) was found in a study of CD8 T cells in Susac syndrome. This CDR3 spans 14 amino acids. Trimming took off 2 bases at V and 4 bases at J, with 8 bases between the two ends. Per the germline V gene, CDR1 is SGHAT and CDR2 is FQNNGV. CD8+ and CD4+ T cells from blood underwent TCR beta sequencing. This clonotype was counted a single time. Reverse transcription used about 0.5 to 1 ug RNA and random hexamers. Via MiXCR, TCRdb re-called the immunoSEQ multiplex PCR reads, giving one row per CDR3 protein. The sample includes approximately 130,000 distinct CDR3 sequences, around nine tenths seen only once; the top ten take around 0.24%.

The genes are TRBV11-2 and TRBJ2-2; D gene uncertain. Sequencing input: CD8+ T cells from PBMCs. The receptor's source is a human donor with multiple sclerosis. CDR3 coding DNA: TGTGCCAGCAGCTTATTGTCCCTCACCGGGGAGCTGTTTTTT. Translating gives CASSLLSLTGELFF. Drawing the rest from reference TRBV11-2 and TRBJ2-2, the complete variable domain is EAGVAQSPRYKIIEKRQSVAFWCNPISGHATLYWYQQILGQGPKLLIQFQNNGVVDDSQLPKDRFSAERLKGVDSTLKIQPAKLEDSAVYLCASSLLSLTGELFFGEGSRLTVL.